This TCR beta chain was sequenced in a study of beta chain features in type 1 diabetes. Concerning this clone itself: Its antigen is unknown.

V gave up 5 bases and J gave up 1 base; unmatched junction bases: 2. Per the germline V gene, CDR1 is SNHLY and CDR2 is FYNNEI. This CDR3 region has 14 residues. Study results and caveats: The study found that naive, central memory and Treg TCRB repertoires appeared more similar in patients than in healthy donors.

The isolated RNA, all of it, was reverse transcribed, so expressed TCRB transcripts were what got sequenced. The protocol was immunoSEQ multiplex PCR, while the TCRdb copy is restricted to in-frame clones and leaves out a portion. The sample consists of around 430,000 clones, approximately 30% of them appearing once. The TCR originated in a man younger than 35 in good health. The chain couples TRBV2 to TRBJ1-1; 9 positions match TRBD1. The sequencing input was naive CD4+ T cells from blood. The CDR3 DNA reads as TGTGCCAGCAGTAGGGACAGGGCGAACACTGAAGCTTTCTTT. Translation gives CASSRDRANTEAFF.